Following are 18 T cell receptor beta chains from one sample sequenced in a study of T cell repertoires in cytomegalovirus infection. The antigens of these receptors remain unknown. In TCRdb, the reads were re-called with MiXCR into one record per CDR3 protein. Found here are approximately 1,000,000 distinct CDR3 sequences, 30% to 40% of them singletons; the top ten hold around an eighth. This specimen consisted of cultured CD8+ T cells from PBMCs, obtained from culture after CMV antigen stimulation. Every receptor here comes from a human donor in good health (CMV status not recorded). Some clones in this sample may be carry-over from other donors' samples.

This clonotype was observed a few times. This chain connects TRBV4-1 to TRBJ2-1; 8 bases are shared with TRBD1. Trimming took 3 bases from V and 5 from J; bases not matched to a gene: 6. This CDR3 is 15 amino acids long. From germline, CDR1 is MGHRA and CDR2 YSYEKL. CDR3 protein: CASSQEQGVNNEQFF. In DNA, the CDR3 is TGCGCCAGCAGCCAGGAACAGGGGGTCAACAATGAGCAGTTCTTC.

The CDR3 region is CASSPRFEGLGRTEQYF. CDR3 nucleotide sequence: TGTGCCAGCAGCCCCAGGTTTGAGGGTTTGGGGCGTACCGAGCAGTACTTC. The chain uses TRBV7-6 and TRBJ2-7; D could derive from TRBD1 or TRBD2 (5 bases each). The CDR3 runs to 17 residues. The V end lost 5 bases, the J end lost 6 bases, and 26 bases lay between the germline ends. Germline-derived CDR1 and CDR2 are SGHVS and FNYEAQ.

This clonotype has ten or more counts. The chain couples TRBV6-2 or TRBV6-3 to TRBJ2-1, with 7 positions matching TRBD1. The J segment lost 4 bases and the V segment lost 2 bases, leaving 5 bases of the junction unmatched. CDR1 and CDR2 (germline): MNHEY, SVGEGT. The CDR3 totals 15 residues. Here the CDR3 DNA reads TGTGCCAGCAGTTACCCCACGGGACAGTACAATGAGCAGTTCTTC. Encoded protein: CASSYPTGQYNEQFF.

The V gene is TRBV6-6, the J gene TRBJ2-7, with TRBD1 identical over 7 bases. V was clipped by 3 bases and J by 3 bases; unmatched bases: 5. This CDR3 is built from 14 residues. Germline-derived CDR1 and CDR2 are MNHNY and SVGAGI (reference sequence). Written as DNA, the CDR3 is TGTGCCAGCAGTTATCGGGACAGCGGCTACGAGCAGTACGTC. Its translation: CASSYRDSGYEQYV.

This clonotype came up a few times. The chain joins TRBV12-3 or TRBV12-4 to TRBJ1-2; weak D call: TRBD1 (6 bases). The CDR3 has 14 amino acids. Trimming cost V 6 bases and J 3 bases, with 14 bases left between them. CDR3 nucleotide sequence: TGTGCCAGCAGGCGCACAGGGTACGACTATGGCTACACCTTC. The encoded protein is CASRRTGYDYGYTF.

The chain joins TRBV5-4 to TRBJ2-2, with 8 bases that match TRBD2. The length of the CDR3 is 16 residues. J gave up 5 bases and V 4 bases, and 10 bases lay outside the gene matches. CDR1 and CDR2 from the germline V gene are SGHNT and YYREEE (reference sequence). CDR3 nucleotides: TGTGCCAGCAGCCCCCCCGGGGGGGGGCGTACCGGGGAGCTGTTTTTT. It yields the protein CASSPPGGGRTGELFF. Complete variable domain (other parts from reference TRBV5-4 and TRBJ2-2): ETGVTQSPTHLIKTRGQQVTLRCSSQSGHNTVSWYQQALGQGPQFIFQYYREEENGRGNFPPRFSGLQFPNYSSELNVNALELDDSALYLCASSPPGGGRTGELFFGEGSRLTVL.

The chain links TRBV7-3 to TRBJ2-1; 7 bases fit TRBD1. Germline CDR1 is SGHTA and CDR2 is FQGTGA. The CDR3 is 14 residues long. The trim removed 5 bases at V and 7 bases at J, leaving 8 bases unmatched. CDR3 residues: CASSASTGINEQFF. The CDR3 coding sequence is TGTGCCAGCAGCGCCTCGACAGGGATTAATGAGCAGTTCTTC.

V is TRBV9 and J is TRBJ2-3; possibly TRBD2 for D (6 bases). The length of the CDR3 is 16 residues. Germline V gives CDR1 SGDLS, CDR2 YYNGEE. The V gene lost 4 bases and the J gene lost 1 base, with 16 bases spanning the gap. CDR3 sequence: CASSPTFSGGTDTQYF. The CDR3 region has the DNA TGTGCCAGCAGCCCTACCTTTAGCGGAGGCACAGATACGCAGTATTTT.

This sequence joins TRBV19 and TRBJ1-1; no firm D call. V was cut by 1 base and J by 0 bases, with 9 bases left in between. This CDR3 has 15 amino acids. From germline, CDR1 is LNHDA and CDR2 SQIVND (reference sequence). This CDR3 reads CASSIVRGLNTEAFF. As DNA, the CDR3 is TGTGCCAGTAGTATAGTTCGAGGGCTGAACACTGAAGCTTTCTTT.

V and J are TRBV10-3 and TRBJ1-1; TRBD1 is a possible D gene (6 bases). V was cut by 3 bases and J by 1 base, with 12 bases left in between. The CDR3 spans 15 residues. Germline CDR1 and CDR2: ENHRY and SYGVKD. The CDR3 spells CAISDGDRPNTEAFF. In DNA, the CDR3 is TGTGCCATCAGTGACGGAGACAGGCCGAACACTGAAGCTTTCTTT.

There are a few counts of this clonotype. This chain links TRBV19 with TRBJ2-7; TRBD1 matches at 8 bases. V shed 1 base and J 6 bases; nucleotides not matched to a gene: 5. Per the germline V gene, CDR1 is LNHDA and CDR2 is SQIVND (reference sequence). The CDR3 runs to 14 residues. DNA of the CDR3: TGTGCCAGTAGTATAGTTGACAGGGGTGGCGAGCAGTACTTC. Protein product: CASSIVDRGGEQYF.

The chain employs TRBV12-3 or TRBV12-4 and TRBJ2-1; the match to TRBD2 covers 7 bases. The CDR3 is 14 residues long. J was trimmed by 3 bases and V by 4 bases; bases with no gene match: 3. In DNA form, the CDR3 reads TGTGCCAGCAGTTCGGGGGGTAACTACAATGAGCAGTTCTTC. Translating it yields CASSSGGNYNEQFF.

This clonotype was picked up a small number of times. The chain couples TRBV11-3 to TRBJ2-7; TRBD1 matches at 7 bases. The ends lost 5 bases at V and 3 bases at J; junction bases unmatched: 4. The germline V gene encodes CDR1 SGHNT and CDR2 YENEEA. The CDR3 totals 13 residues. Here the CDR3 reads CASSVRDSYEQYF. DNA for the CDR3: TGTGCCAGCAGCGTCCGGGACAGCTACGAGCAGTACTTC.

This clonotype appeared many times. This rearrangement joins TRBV12-3 or TRBV12-4 to TRBJ1-4, with TRBD1 identical over 8 bases. This CDR3 comprises 14 residues. Trimming removed 3 bases from V and 8 bases from J; junction bases left unmatched: 5. The CDR3 region has the DNA TGTGCCAGCAGTTTGGGGACAGGCTTGGAAAAACTGTTTTTT. Its translation is CASSLGTGLEKLFF.

In regard to this clonotype: This sequence may be a read error, since a much larger clone differs from it by one base. V and J are TRBV7-2 and TRBJ2-7, with 8 nucleotides matching TRBD2. CDR1 and CDR2 (germline): SGHTA, FQGNSA. The CDR3 is 14 residues long. DNA of the CDR3: TGTGTCAGCAGCCCTGCGGGCGGGGGGTACGAGCAGTACGTC. The encoded protein is CVSSPAGGGYEQYV.

This clonotype appeared a few times. The gene calls are TRBV4-1 and TRBJ1-4; D remains unclear. The V end was cut by 1 base, the J end by 4 bases, with 10 bases between. The CDR3 has 15 residues. The germline gives CDR1 MGHRA, CDR2 YSYEKL. The CDR3 DNA sequence: TGCGCCAGCAGCCAAGTCGGCCCGAGTAATGAAAAACTGTTTTTT. Its protein product is CASSQVGPSNEKLFF.

The chain carries TRBV5-6 and TRBJ2-3; no definite D call. CDR3 length: 16 amino acids. Between the trimmed V and J ends, which lost 0 bases and 2 bases, there was a span of 13 bases. Germline-derived CDR1 and CDR2 are SGHDT and YYEEEE. CDR3 DNA sequence: TGTGCCAGCAGCTTGGCCGGTCCCGAAATCACAGATACGCAGTATTTT. It specifies CASSLAGPEITDTQYF.

The chain couples TRBV5-5 to TRBJ2-2; no clear D. The CDR3 spans 14 residues. Germline CDR1 reads SGHKS; CDR2 reads YYEKEE (reference sequence). V dropped 0 bases and J dropped 4 bases, with 7 bases sitting between them. The CDR3 region is CASSLDLGTGELFF. CDR3 nucleotides: TGTGCCAGCAGCTTGGATTTGGGCACCGGGGAGCTGTTTTTT.